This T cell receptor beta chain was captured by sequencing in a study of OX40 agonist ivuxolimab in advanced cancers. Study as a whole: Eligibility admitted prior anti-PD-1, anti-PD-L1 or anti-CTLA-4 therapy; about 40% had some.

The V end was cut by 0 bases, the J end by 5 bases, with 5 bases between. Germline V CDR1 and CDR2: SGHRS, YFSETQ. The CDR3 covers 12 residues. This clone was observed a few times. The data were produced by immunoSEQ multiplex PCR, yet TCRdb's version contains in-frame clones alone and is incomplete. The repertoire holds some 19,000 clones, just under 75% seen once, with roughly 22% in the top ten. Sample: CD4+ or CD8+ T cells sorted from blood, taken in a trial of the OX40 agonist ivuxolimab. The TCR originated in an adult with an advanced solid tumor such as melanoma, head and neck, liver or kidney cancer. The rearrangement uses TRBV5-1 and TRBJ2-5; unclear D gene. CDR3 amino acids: CASSLVHETQYF. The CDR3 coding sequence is TGCGCCAGCAGCTTGGTGCACGAGACCCAGTACTTC.